The entry below gives a single TCR beta chain sequence along with its context. As yet, its antigen is unknown. PCR primers comprised 60 Vbeta and 13 Jbeta primers. Source study methods: There were around 80 million unique TCR beta chains by a later count, and approximately 12 million of them were shared. The assay was immunoSEQ multiplex PCR, and TCRdb's table has in-frame clones only and misses some. V, J and clone size are taken as reported in that table, and D and trimming were inferred from the DNA itself. This table holds some 90,000 clones, 81% found once. Unrecorded immune exposure was likely among donors, who were nominally healthy when sampled. This sample stems from a study of cytomegalovirus exposure and HLA in healthy donors. Study findings and constraints: For most subjects, TCR beta sequences were reported to predict HLA-A and HLA-B alleles with accuracy.

This CDR3 comprises 13 residues. The V end was cut by 8 bases, the J end by 5 bases, with 13 bases between. Germline V gene data show CDR1 as LNHNV and CDR2 as YYDKDF (reference sequence). This chain joins TRBV15 and TRBJ1-5; the D is unclear. Sequencing was done on a sample of PBMCs. The receptor was derived from a man between 35 and 55 years old in good health and CMV-seronegative. CDR3 DNA: TGTGCCACCGCCCTAAAAACGGATCAGCCCCAGCATTTT. It translates to CATALKTDQPQHF.